This note documents a single T cell receptor beta chain sequence. The antigen it binds to is not known. Per-nucleotide qualities are absent, and no much larger clonotype sits a single base away. V is cut by 5 bases and J by 2 bases, and the space between the germline ends is 18 bases. The germline V gene supplies CDR1 SGHTA and CDR2 FQGNSA. Spanning cysteine to phenylalanine, the CDR3 consists of 16 amino acids. CDR3 DNA is the only sequence kept; it has 48 bases, read in frame from the first base. The source of the sample is a study of control samples from healthy donors and cancer patients (dated by TCRdb to 2019 to 2021). Libraries were constructed by the immunoSEQ multiplex PCR assay. What TCRdb holds here is the immuneACCESS table cut down to in-frame rearrangements. Part of the clones is not present; checked against another copy, under half of the missing clones reflect an unresolved V gene, and the others are unexplained. The sample has around 82,000 clones on record, 87% of them singletons. The ten biggest clones cover 15% to 25% of the sample.

The sample comprised blood. This sequence was found in a middle-aged man in good health. The sequence is built from TRBV7-2 and TRBJ1-2; a tentative D call is TRBD1 (5 bases match). CDR3 loop: CASSLSGASGNYGYTF. The DNA sequence is as follows: TGTGCCAGCAGCCTGTCCGGGGCAAGCGGAAACTATGGCTACACCTTC. Here the CDR3 is joined to the reference TRBV7-2 and TRBJ1-2 genes, and the full variable domain is: GAGVSQSPSNKVTEKGKDVELRCDPISGHTALYWYRQSLGQGLEFLIYFQGNSAPDKSGLPSDRFSAERTGGSVSTLTIQRTQQEDSAVYLCASSLSGASGNYGYTFGSGTRLTVV.